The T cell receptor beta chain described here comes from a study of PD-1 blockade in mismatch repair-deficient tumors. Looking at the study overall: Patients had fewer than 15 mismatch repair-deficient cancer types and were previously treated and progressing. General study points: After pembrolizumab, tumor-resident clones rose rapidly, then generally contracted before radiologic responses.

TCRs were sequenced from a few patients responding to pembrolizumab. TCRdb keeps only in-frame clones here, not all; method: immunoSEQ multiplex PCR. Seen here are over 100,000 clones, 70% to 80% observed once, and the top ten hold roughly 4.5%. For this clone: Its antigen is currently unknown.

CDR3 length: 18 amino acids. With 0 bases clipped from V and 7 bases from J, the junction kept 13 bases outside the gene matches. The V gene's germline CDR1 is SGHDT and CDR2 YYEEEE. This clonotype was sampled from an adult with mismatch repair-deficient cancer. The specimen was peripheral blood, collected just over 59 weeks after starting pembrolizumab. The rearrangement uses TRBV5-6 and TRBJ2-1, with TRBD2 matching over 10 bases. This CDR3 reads CASSLARASGRGWNEQFF. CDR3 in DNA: TGTGCCAGCAGCTTGGCCAGGGCTAGCGGGAGAGGATGGAATGAGCAGTTCTTC. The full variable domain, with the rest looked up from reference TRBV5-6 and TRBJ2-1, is DAGVTQSPTHLIKTRGQQVTLRCSPKSGHDTVSWYQQALGQGPQFIFQYYEEEERQRGNFPDRFSGHQFPNYSSELNVNALLLGDSALYLCASSLARASGRGWNEQFFGPGTRLTVL.